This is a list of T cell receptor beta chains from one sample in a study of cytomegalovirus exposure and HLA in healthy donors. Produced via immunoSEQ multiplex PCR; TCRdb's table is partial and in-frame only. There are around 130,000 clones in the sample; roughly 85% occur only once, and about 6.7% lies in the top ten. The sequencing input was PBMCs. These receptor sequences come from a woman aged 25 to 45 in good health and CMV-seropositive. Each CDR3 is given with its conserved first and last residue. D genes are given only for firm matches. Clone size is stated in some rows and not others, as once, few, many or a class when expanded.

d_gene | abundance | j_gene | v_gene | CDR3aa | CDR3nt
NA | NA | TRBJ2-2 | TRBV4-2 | CASSQATSTGELFF | TGTGCCAGCAGCCAAGCGACTAGCACCGGGGAGCTGTTTTTT
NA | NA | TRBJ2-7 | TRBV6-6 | CASSRLFYEQYF | TGTGCCAGCAGTCGACTTTTCTACGAGCAGTACTTC
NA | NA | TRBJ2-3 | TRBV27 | CASSRNRDPDTQYF | TGTGCCAGCAGTCGAAACAGGGATCCGGATACGCAGTATTTT
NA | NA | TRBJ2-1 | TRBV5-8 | CASRRSSYNEQFF | TGTGCCAGCAGAAGGAGCTCCTACAATGAGCAGTTCTTC
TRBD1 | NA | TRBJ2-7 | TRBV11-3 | CASSRGQGDEQYF | TGTGCCAGCAGCCGGGGACAGGGTGACGAGCAGTACTTC
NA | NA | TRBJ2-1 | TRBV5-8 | CASSLVPTYNEQFF | TGTGCCAGCAGCTTGGTCCCAACTTACAATGAGCAGTTCTTC
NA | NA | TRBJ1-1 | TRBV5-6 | CASSFTTGLLNTEAFF | TGTGCCAGCAGCTTTACAACAGGGCTTCTGAACACTGAAGCTTTCTTT
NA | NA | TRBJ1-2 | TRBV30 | CAWSGGHNYGYTF | TGTGCCTGGAGTGGGGGCCATAACTATGGCTACACCTTC
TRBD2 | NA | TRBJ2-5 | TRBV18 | CASSPLLAGQETQYF | TGTGCCAGCTCACCATTACTAGCGGGACAAGAGACCCAGTACTTC
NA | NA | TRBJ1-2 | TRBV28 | CASIHQGDYGYTF | TGTGCCAGCATCCACCAGGGCGACTATGGCTACACCTTC
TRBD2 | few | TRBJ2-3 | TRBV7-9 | CASSSPTSGRLRDTQYF | TGTGCCAGCAGCTCCCCCACTAGCGGGCGGCTTCGGGATACGCAGTATTTT
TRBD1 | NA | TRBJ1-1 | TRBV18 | CASSPQDRGTEAFF | TGTGCCAGCTCACCCCAGGACAGGGGTACTGAAGCTTTCTTT
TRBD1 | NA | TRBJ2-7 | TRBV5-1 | CASSPGTATYEQYF | TGCGCCAGCTCCCCCGGGACAGCTACCTACGAGCAGTACTTC
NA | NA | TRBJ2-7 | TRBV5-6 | CASSMVAHYEQYF | TGTGCCAGCAGCATGGTGGCTCACTACGAGCAGTACTTC
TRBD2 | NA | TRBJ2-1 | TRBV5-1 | CASSLGLAVPSGEQFF | TGCGCCAGCAGCTTGGGACTAGCGGTTCCGTCGGGTGAGCAGTTCTTC
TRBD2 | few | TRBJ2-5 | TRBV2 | CASSETSGGQETQYF | TGTGCCAGCAGTGAAACTAGCGGGGGGCAAGAGACCCAGTACTTC
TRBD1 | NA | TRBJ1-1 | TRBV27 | CASSLGRGRLAEAFF | TGTGCCAGCAGCCTAGGCAGGGGGCGATTAGCTGAAGCTTTCTTT
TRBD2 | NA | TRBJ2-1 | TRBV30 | CAWIPIAPSGSRNEQFF | TGTGCCTGGATTCCTATAGCCCCTAGCGGGAGTAGAAATGAGCAGTTCTTC
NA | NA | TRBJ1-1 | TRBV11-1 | CASSLTEGDTEAFF | TGTGCCAGCAGCTTAACCGAGGGGGACACTGAAGCTTTCTTT
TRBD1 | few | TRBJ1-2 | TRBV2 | CASSGPGTEYGYTF | TGTGCCAGCAGTGGACCGGGGACAGAATATGGCTACACCTTC
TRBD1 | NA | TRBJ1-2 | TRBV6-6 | CASSYAGQTYGYTF | TGTGCCAGCAGTTATGCGGGACAGACATATGGCTACACCTTC
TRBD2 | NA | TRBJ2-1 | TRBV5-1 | CASSLGGGGRKDTEQFF | TGCGCCAGCAGCTTGGGGGGAGGCGGGAGGAAGGATACTGAGCAGTTCTTC
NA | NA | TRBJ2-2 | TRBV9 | CASSVEGDTGELFF | TGTGCCAGCAGCGTTGAGGGAGACACCGGGGAGCTGTTTTTT
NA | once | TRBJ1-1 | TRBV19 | CASTILQGRGNTEAFF | TGTGCCAGTACTATCCTGCAGGGGAGAGGGAACACTGAAGCTTTCTTT
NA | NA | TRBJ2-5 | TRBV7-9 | CSSSLGRETQYF | TGTTCCAGCAGCTTAGGTAGAGAGACCCAGTACTTC
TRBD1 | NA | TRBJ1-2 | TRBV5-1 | CASSLTGGVYYGYTF | TGCGCCAGCAGCTTGACAGGGGGCGTGTACTATGGCTACACCTTC
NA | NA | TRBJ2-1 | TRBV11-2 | CASSLGDPPGFF | TGTGCCAGCAGCTTAGGTGACCCCCCGGGGTTCTTC
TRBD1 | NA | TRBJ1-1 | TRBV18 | CASSPPEGASEAFF | TGTGCCAGCTCACCGCCGGAGGGGGCGTCTGAAGCTTTCTTT
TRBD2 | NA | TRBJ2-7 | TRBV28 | CASRPNRRTSGRTGSYEQYF | TGTGCCAGTCGCCCTAACCGCAGGACTAGCGGGAGGACTGGTTCCTACGAGCAGTACTTC
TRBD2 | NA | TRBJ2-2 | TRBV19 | CASSIRSGRAVGTGELFF | TGTGCCAGTAGTATTCGCAGCGGGAGGGCCGTGGGAACCGGGGAGCTGTTTTTT
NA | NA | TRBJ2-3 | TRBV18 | CASSPDGGSTDTQYF | TGTGCCAGCTCACCAGACGGGGGTAGCACAGATACGCAGTATTTT
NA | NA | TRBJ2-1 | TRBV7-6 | CASSLASSYNEQFF | TGTGCCAGCAGCTTAGCTAGCTCCTACAATGAGCAGTTCTTC
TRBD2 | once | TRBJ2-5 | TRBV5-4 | CASSPSGEETQYF | TGTGCCAGCAGTCCGAGCGGGGAAGAGACCCAGTACTTC
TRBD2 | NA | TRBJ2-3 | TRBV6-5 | CASSYTIAGLTDTQYF | TGTGCCAGCAGTTACACAATAGCGGGGTTGACAGATACGCAGTATTTT
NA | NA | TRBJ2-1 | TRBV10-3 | CATQGGRDGDEQFF | TGTGCCACTCAGGGGGGCAGGGATGGCGATGAGCAGTTCTTC